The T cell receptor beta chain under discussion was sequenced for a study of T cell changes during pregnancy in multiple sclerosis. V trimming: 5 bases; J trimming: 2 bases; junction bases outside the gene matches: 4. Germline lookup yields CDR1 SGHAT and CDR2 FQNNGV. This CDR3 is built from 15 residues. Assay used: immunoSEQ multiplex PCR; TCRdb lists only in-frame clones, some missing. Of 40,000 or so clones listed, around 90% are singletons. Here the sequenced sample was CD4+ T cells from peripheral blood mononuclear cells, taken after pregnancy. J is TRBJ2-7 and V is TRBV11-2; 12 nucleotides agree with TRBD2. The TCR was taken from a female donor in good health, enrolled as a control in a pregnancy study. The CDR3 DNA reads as TGTGCCAGCAGCCCAGGACTAGCGGGGACCTACGAGCAGTACTTC. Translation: CASSPGLAGTYEQYF.